Listed here is a single T cell receptor beta chain. The target antigen is unknown. Germline lookup yields CDR1 GTSNPN and CDR2 SVGIG (reference sequence). V shed 5 bases and J shed 5 bases, with 12 bases lying between them. CDR3 size: 13 residues. This sample was taken from a study of beta chain features in type 1 diabetes. General study results and limits: Researchers reported that naive, central memory and Treg TCRB repertoires appeared more similar in patients than in healthy donors.

As every portion of the isolated RNA was reverse transcribed, the sequencing read expressed TCRB transcripts. Repertoires were generated with immunoSEQ multiplex PCR, while TCRdb's copy carries only in-frame clones and drops some. This table has 240,000 or so clones, around 65% appearing once. V usage is TRBV30 and J usage is TRBJ2-2; D remains unclear. The sample was naive CD4+ T cells from blood. This clonotype was sampled from a man under 40 in good health. The CDR3, as DNA: TGTGCCTGGGGCCGGTCCGGGACCGGGGAGCTGTTTTTT. Its translation is CAWGRSGTGELFF.